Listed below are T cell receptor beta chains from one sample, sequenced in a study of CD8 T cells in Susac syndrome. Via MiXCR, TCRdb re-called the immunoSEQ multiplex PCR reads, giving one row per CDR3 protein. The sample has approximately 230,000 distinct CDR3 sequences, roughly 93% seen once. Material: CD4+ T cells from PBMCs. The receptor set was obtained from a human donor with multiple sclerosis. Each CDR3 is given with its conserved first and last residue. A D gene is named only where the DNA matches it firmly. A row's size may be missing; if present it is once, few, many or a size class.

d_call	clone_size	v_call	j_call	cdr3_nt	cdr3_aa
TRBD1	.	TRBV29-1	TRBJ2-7	TGCAGCGTTCTGGACAGGGTGAACGAGCAGTACTTC	CSVLDRVNEQYF
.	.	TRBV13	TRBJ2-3	TGTGCCAGCAGCTCCCCCACTAAGGGAGATACGCAGTATTTT	CASSSPTKGDTQYF
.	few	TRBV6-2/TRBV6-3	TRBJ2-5	TGTGCCAGCAGTGGGACCGTAGAGACCCAGTACTTC	CASSGTVETQYF
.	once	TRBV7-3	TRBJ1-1	TGTGCCAGCAGCTTAGACAGCTCCATGAACACTGAAGCTTTCTTT	CASSLDSSMNTEAFF
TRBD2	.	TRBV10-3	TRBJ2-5	TGTGCCATCAGGAAACTAGCGGAAGAGACCCAGTACTTC	CAIRKLAEETQYF
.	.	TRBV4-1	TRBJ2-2	TGCGCCAGCAGCCAAGAGAGTAGAACCGGGGAGCTGTTTTTT	CASSQESRTGELFF
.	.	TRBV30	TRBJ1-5	TGTGCCTGGGACAGTGAGGATCAGCCCCAGCATTTT	CAWDSEDQPQHF
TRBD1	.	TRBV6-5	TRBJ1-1	TGTGCCAGCAGCCGGCCCGGACAGGGGAGGACTGAAGCTTTCTTT	CASSRPGQGRTEAFF
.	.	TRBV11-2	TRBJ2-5	TGTGCCAGCAGCGACCAGACAGGGAGGGAGACCCAGTACTTC	CASSDQTGRETQYF
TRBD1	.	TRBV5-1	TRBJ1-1	TGCGCCAGCAGCCTTCGACAGGGGGCAGGTACTGAAGCTTTCTTT	CASSLRQGAGTEAFF
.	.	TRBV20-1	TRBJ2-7	TGCAGTGCTAGGTCGGAAAACTCCTACGAGCAGTACTTC	CSARSENSYEQYF
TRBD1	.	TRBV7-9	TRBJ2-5	TGTGCCACCCCGGCAGGGGGAGAGACCCAGTACTTC	CATPAGGETQYF
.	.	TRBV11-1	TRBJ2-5	TGTGCCAGCAGCTCCTGGGGCCTCCAAGAGACCCAGTACTTC	CASSSWGLQETQYF
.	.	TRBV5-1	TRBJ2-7	TGCGCCAGCAGCTTCTCCTGGGGCAGGGAGGACGAGCAGTACTTC	CASSFSWGREDEQYF
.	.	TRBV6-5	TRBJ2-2	TGTGCCAGCAGTTATTTCCCGAACACCGGGGAGCTGTTTTTT	CASSYFPNTGELFF
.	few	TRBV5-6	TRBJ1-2	TGTGCCAGCAGCTTGGCAGGGACGGGGAACTATGGCTACACCTTC	CASSLAGTGNYGYTF
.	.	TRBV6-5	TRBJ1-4	TGTGCCAGCAGCCTCGGGTTGGTGAATGAAAAACTGTTTTTT	CASSLGLVNEKLFF
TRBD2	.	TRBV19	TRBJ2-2	TGTGCCAGTAGTCTAGCGGGCACGCACGCGAACACCGGGGAGCTGTTTTTT	CASSLAGTHANTGELFF
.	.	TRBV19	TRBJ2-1	TGTGCCAGTAGTATTGACCAGCGGGATGAGCAGTTCTTC	CASSIDQRDEQFF
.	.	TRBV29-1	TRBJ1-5	TGCAGCGTTCGACAGGACGTCAATCAGCCCCAGCATTTT	CSVRQDVNQPQHF
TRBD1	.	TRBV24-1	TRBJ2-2	TGTGCCACCAGTGATTATGAGACAGGGTTGGCCGGGGAGCTGTTTTTT	CATSDYETGLAGELFF
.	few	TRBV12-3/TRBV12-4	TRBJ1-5	TGTGCCAGCAGTTTGGGGGGGGATCAGCCCCAGCATTTT	CASSLGGDQPQHF
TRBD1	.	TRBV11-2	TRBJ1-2	TGTGCCAGCAGCCCCCAATTTGGATTGGACAGGGCCTATGGCTACACCTTC	CASSPQFGLDRAYGYTF
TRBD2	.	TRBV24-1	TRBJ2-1	TGTGCCACCAGTCTCAGCGGGAACCAAGATGAGCAGTTCTTC	CATSLSGNQDEQFF
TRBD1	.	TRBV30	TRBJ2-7	TGTGCCTGGAGTGGCGCACTGGACAGGGACATAGTCGAGCAGTACTTC	CAWSGALDRDIVEQYF